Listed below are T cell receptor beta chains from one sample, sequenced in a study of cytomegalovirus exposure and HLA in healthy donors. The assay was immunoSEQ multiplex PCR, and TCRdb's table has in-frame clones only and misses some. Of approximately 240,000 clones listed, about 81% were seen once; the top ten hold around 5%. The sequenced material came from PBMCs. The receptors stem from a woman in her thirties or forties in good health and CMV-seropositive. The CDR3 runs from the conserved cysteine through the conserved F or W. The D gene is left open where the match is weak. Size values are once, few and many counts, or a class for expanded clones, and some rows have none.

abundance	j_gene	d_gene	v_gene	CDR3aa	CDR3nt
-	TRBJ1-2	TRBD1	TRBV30	CACFTNQGAYGYTF	TGTGCCTGTTTTACGAACCAGGGGGCCTATGGCTACACCTTC
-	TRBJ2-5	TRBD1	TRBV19	CASSIERGQGIGTQYF	TGTGCCAGTAGTATAGAAAGAGGACAGGGGATCGGGACCCAGTACTTC
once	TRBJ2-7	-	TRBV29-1	CSVGEGVNSYEQYF	TGCAGCGTTGGTGAAGGGGTTAACTCCTACGAGCAGTACTTC
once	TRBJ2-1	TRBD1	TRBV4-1	CASSQAGQGRVDEQFF	TGCGCCAGCAGCCAAGCGGGACAGGGGAGGGTCGATGAGCAGTTCTTC
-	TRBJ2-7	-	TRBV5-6	CASSQVSTYEQYF	TGTGCCAGCAGCCAGGTTTCTACCTACGAGCAGTACTTC
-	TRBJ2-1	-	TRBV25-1	CATLDLSVSEQFF	TGTGCCACCCTTGATTTAAGCGTGTCGGAGCAGTTCTTC
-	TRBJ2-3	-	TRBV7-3	CASSPGDVGGTDTQYF	TGTGCCAGCAGCCCCGGGGACGTCGGAGGGACAGATACGCAGTATTTT
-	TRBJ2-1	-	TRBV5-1	CASSFPVRQPNNEQFF	TGCGCCAGCAGCTTCCCTGTCAGACAACCGAACAATGAGCAGTTCTTC
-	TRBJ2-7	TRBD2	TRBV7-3	CASSLSGGSSYEQYF	TGTGCCAGCAGCCTTAGCGGGGGAAGCTCCTACGAGCAGTACTTC
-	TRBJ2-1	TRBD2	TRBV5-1	CASSWTSGGLGGEQFF	TGCGCCAGCAGCTGGACTAGCGGGGGTTTAGGGGGTGAGCAGTTCTTC
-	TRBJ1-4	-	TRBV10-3	CAISESVTGPTNEKLFF	TGTGCCATCAGTGAGTCGGTGACAGGACCAACTAATGAAAAACTGTTTTTT
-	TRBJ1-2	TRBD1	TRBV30	CASNRGLDYGYTF	TGTGCCTCAAACAGGGGGTTAGATTATGGCTACACCTTC
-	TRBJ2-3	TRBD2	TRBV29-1	CSVRIAGGTDTQYF	TGCAGCGTAAGAATAGCGGGGGGCACAGATACGCAGTATTTT
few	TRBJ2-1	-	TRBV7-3	CASSLAKGGGQNEQFF	TGTGCCAGCAGCTTAGCTAAAGGCGGGGGCCAAAATGAGCAGTTCTTC
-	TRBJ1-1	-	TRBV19	CASSGTRDLPRSFF	TGTGCCAGTAGTGGGACCCGGGACTTACCTAGGTCTTTCTTT
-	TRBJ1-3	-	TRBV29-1	CSVATVAGNTIYF	TGCAGCGTCGCAACAGTTGCTGGAAACACCATATATTTT
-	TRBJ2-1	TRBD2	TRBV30	CAWSVGSSGQDNEQFF	TGTGCCTGGAGTGTAGGGTCTAGCGGACAAGACAATGAGCAGTTCTTC
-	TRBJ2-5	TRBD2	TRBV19	CASTSGPGLGIPLQETQYF	TGTGCCAGTACCTCGGGGCCGGGACTAGGGATCCCCCTACAAGAGACCCAGTACTTC
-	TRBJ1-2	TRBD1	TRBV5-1	CASSRDREGGYTF	TGCGCCAGCAGCCGGGACAGGGAAGGTGGCTACACCTTC
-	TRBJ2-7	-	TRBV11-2	CASSTRDKFSSTTYEQYF	TGTGCCAGCAGCACCCGGGATAAATTCTCATCGACAACCTACGAGCAGTACTTC
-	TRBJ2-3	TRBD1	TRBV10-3	CAISVTGPITDTQYF	TGTGCCATTTCTGTGACAGGGCCCATCACAGATACGCAGTATTTT
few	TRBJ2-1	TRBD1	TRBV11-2	CASSSGQGGAGNNEQFF	TGTGCCAGCAGCTCCGGACAGGGGGGGGCCGGTAACAATGAGCAGTTCTTC
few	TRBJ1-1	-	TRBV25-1	CASSAFLDTTEAFF	TGTGCCAGCAGTGCCTTCCTCGATACTACTGAAGCTTTCTTT
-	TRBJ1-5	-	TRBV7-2	CASSLDLGLSNQPQHF	TGTGCCAGCAGCTTAGATCTGGGACTTAGCAATCAGCCCCAGCATTTT
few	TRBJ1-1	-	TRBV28	CASSSQGPNDEAFF	TGTGCCAGCAGTTCACAGGGCCCGAACGACGAAGCTTTCTTT
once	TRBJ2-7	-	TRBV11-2	CASSFRRGQEQYF	TGTGCCAGCAGCTTTCGGAGGGGACAGGAGCAGTACTTC
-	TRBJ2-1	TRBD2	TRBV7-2	CASSFRLAGGSEQFF	TGTGCCAGCAGCTTCAGACTAGCGGGAGGGAGTGAGCAGTTCTTC
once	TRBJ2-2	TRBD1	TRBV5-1	CASSLGGQITGELFF	TGCGCCAGCAGCTTGGGGGGACAGATAACCGGGGAGCTGTTTTTT
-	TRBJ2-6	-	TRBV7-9	CSSSLSPGAGANVLTF	TGTTCCAGCAGCTTATCCCCCGGTGCGGGGGCCAACGTCCTGACTTTC
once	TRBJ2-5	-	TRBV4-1	CASSRLGLAPLRETQYF	TGCGCCAGCAGCCGACTAGGTCTAGCCCCACTTCGCGAGACCCAGTACTTC
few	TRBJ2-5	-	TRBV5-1	CASSLRGQVKETQYF	TGCGCCAGCAGCTTGCGCGGGCAGGTAAAAGAGACCCAGTACTTC
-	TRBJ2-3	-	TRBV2	CASSNGVRSTDTQYF	TGTGCCAGCAGTAACGGGGTCCGGAGCACAGATACGCAGTATTTT
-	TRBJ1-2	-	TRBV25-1	CASSERSSYGYTF	TGTGCCAGCAGTGAGAGGAGTAGCTATGGCTACACCTTC
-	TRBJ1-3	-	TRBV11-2	CASSLARTVWGNTIYF	TGTGCCAGCAGCTTGGCCAGGACAGTTTGGGGAAACACCATATATTTT
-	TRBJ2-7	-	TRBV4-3	CASSQAYSYEQYF	TGCGCCAGCAGCCAAGCGTACTCTTACGAGCAGTACTTC
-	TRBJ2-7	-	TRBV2	CASSAGTLWEQYF	TGTGCCAGCAGTGCGGGGACTCTGTGGGAGCAGTACTTC
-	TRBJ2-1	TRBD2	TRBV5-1	CASSLAGGSPNEQFF	TGCGCCAGCAGTCTTGCGGGAGGATCTCCCAATGAGCAGTTCTTC
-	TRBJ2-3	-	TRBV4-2	CASSQEIGAAGDTQYF	TGTGCCAGCAGCCAAGAAATCGGCGCGGCGGGAGATACGCAGTATTTT
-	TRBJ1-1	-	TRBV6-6	CASSYSGVSFF	TGTGCCAGCAGTTACTCCGGGGTCTCTTTCTTT
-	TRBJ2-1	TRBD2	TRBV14	CASSQLAGRYNEQFF	TGTGCCAGCAGCCAATTAGCGGGGAGATACAATGAGCAGTTCTTC
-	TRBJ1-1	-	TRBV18	CASSPPSPGSNTEAFF	TGTGCCAGCTCACCACCTTCTCCAGGTTCGAACACTGAAGCTTTCTTT